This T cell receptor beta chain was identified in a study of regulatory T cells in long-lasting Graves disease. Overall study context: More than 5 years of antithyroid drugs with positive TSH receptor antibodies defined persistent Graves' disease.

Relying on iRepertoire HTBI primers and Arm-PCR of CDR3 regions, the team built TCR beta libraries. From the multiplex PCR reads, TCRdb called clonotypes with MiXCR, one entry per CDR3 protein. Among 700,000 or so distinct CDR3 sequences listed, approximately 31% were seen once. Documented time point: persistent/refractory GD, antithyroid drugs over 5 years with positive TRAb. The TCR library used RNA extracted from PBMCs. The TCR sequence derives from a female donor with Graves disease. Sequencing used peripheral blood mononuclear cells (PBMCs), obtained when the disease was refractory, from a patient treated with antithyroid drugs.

CDR3 coding DNA: TGCGCCAGCGCAAGGGGATCTGGGGCCAACGTCCTGACTTTC. It codes for CASARGSGANVLTF. The chain has TRBV5-1 and TRBJ2-6, with a tentative D call TRBD1 (5 bases). V dropped 7 bases and J dropped 1 base, with 9 bases sitting between them. This CDR3 region has 14 residues. Germline lookup yields CDR1 SGHRS and CDR2 YFSETQ.